At least ten counts were recorded for the clone carrying this T cell receptor beta chain. There are 19 residues in the CDR3. V shed 6 bases and J 2 bases; nucleotides not matched to a gene: 18. Germline V gene data show CDR1 as MDHEN and CDR2 as SYDVKM. This record belongs to a study of Graves' ophthalmopathy and Graves' hyperthyroidism. The TCR beta CDR3 regions underwent amplification from RNA transcripts. HTBI-primed RT-PCR formed the first round, and a multiplex PCR formed the second. TCRdb used MiXCR to reprocess the multiplex PCR reads, holding one entry per CDR3 protein. The sample includes approximately 480,000 distinct CDR3 sequences, approximately 15% seen only once; the top ten take roughly 10%.

Sequenced sample: blood. J is TRBJ2-7 and V is TRBV28; 11 bases are shared with TRBD2. This TCR derives from a woman aged 25 to 39 with Graves' ophthalmopathy. The CDR3 sequence is CASSTGRPGKLAGAYEQYF. CDR3 nucleotides: TGTGCCAGCAGCACGGGACGCCCCGGTAAACTAGCGGGGGCCTACGAGCAGTACTTC.